The 5 T cell receptor beta chains listed next were all sequenced from one sample in a study of blood T cell repertoires in COVID-19. Some clones are missing from TCRdb's copy, which holds only in-frame ones; the method was immunoSEQ multiplex PCR. The sample holds approximately 200,000 clones, about 86% seen once. Input material: PBMCs or T cells enriched from blood (not recorded which). These TCRs come from a woman in her thirties or forties with acute COVID-19.

The chain uses TRBV2 and TRBJ1-3; the D is unclear. Trimming removed 1 base at V and 8 bases at J, with 9 bases between. Germline V gives CDR1 SNHLY, CDR2 FYNNEI. This CDR3 is 13 amino acids long. CDR3 DNA sequence: TGTGCCAGCAGTGAAGGTCCAGTCCACACCATATATTTT. It codes for CASSEGPVHTIYF.

This chain uses TRBV5-1 with TRBJ2-7; 11 bases agree with TRBD1. V lost 3 bases and J lost 2; bases outside the gene matches: 1. From germline, CDR1 is SGHRS and CDR2 YFSETQ. The CDR3 has 14 amino acids. This CDR3 reads CASSWGQGAYEQYF. CDR3 bases: TGCGCCAGCAGCTGGGGACAGGGGGCCTACGAGCAGTACTTC.

The chain employs TRBV13 and TRBJ2-1; 13 nucleotides match TRBD2. CDR3 length: 15 amino acids. Trimming at V came to 5 bases and at J to 8 bases, leaving 6 bases not matched to a gene. Germline lookup yields CDR1 PRHDT and CDR2 FYEKMQ (reference sequence). The CDR3 DNA reads as TGTGCCAGCAGCCTTGGACTAGCGGGAGTGTATGAGCAGTTCTTC. Translation: CASSLGLAGVYEQFF.

The chain uses TRBV9 and TRBJ1-2, with TRBD1 identical over 7 bases. The CDR3 sequence is 14 residues long. The V and J ends lost 8 bases and 2 bases, in that order; junction bases with no gene match: 9. Germline V gene sequence: CDR1 SGDLS, CDR2 YYNGEE. The CDR3 nucleotides are TGTGCCAGACTCCGGGACAGCTGGAACTATGGCTACACCTTC. Translated: CARLRDSWNYGYTF.

The J gene is TRBJ1-1, the V gene TRBV2; 9 bases align to TRBD1. The CDR3 is 15 residues long. Germline-derived CDR1 and CDR2 are SNHLY and FYNNEI. Losses at the gene ends were 1 base for V and 6 bases for J; bases not matched to a gene: 6. In nucleotides, the CDR3 is TGTGCCAGCAGTGAAGGGTGGGACAGGGTCTCTGAAGCTTTCTTT. This gives the protein CASSEGWDRVSEAFF.